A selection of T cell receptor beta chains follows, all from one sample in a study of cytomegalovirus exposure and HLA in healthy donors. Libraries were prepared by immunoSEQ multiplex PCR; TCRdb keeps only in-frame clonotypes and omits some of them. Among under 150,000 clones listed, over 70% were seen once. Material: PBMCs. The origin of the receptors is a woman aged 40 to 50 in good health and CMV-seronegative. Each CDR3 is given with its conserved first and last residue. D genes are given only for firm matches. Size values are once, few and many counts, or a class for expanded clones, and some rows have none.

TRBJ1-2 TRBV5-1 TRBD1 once CASSLATGTGGSGYTF TGCGCCAGCAGCTTGGCAACCGGGACAGGGGGCAGTGGCTACACCTTC
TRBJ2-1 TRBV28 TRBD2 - CASSPPRGSGSYNEQFF TGTGCCAGCAGTCCCCCTAGGGGTAGCGGGAGCTACAATGAGCAGTTCTTC
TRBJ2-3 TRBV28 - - CASSFSSAASTDTQYF TGTGCCAGCAGTTTCTCTAGTGCCGCTAGCACAGATACGCAGTATTTT
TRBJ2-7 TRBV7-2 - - CASSFGSGAYEQYF -
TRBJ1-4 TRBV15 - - CATSRDGSGVAKLFF TGTGCCACCAGCAGAGATGGGTCAGGGGTAGCAAAACTGTTTTTT
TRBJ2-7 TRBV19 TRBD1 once CASSSRGQGAGYEQYF TGTGCCAGTAGTTCCCGCGGACAGGGGGCGGGTTACGAGCAGTACTTC
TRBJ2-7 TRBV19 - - CASSAGWSGTYEQYF TGTGCCAGTAGTGCCGGGTGGAGCGGCACCTACGAGCAGTACTTC
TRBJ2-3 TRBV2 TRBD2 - CASIIGASGGAWYF TGTGCCAGCATTATCGGGGCTAGCGGGGGGGCTTGGTATTTT
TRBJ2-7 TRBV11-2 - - CASSLSGGWTRNEQYF TGTGCCAGCAGCTTATCGGGGGGCTGGACGAGAAACGAGCAGTACTTC
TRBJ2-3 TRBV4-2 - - CASSQEGDTYTQYF TGTGCCAGCAGCCAAGAGGGAGACACGTATACGCAGTATTTT
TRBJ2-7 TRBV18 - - CASSPPGGRYEQYF TGTGCCAGCTCACCACCGGGCGGGCGGTACGAGCAGTACTTC
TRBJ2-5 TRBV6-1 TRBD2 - CASSEGTRGTQYF TGTGCCAGCAGTGAAGGGACTAGGGGGACCCAGTACTTC
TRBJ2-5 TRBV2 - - CASMGRGETQYF TGTGCCAGCATGGGGAGGGGGGAGACCCAGTACTTC
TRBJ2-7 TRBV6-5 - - CASSYSTQALARYF TGTGCCAGCAGTTACTCGACGCAGGCCCTAGCGCGGTACTTC
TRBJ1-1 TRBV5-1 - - CASSLGLLNTEAFF TGTGCCAGCAGCTTGGGACTGTTGAACACTGAAGCTTTCTTT
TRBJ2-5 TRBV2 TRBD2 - CASSESAGVETQYF TGTGCCAGCAGTGAATCAGCGGGAGTAGAGACCCAGTACTTC
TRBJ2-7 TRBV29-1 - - CSVYMGPPTYEQYF TGCAGCGTTTATATGGGGCCTCCGACCTACGAGCAGTACTTC
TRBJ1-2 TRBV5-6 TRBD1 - CASSLGGQGSYGYTF TGTGCCAGCAGCTTGGGGGGACAGGGGAGCTATGGCTACACCTTC
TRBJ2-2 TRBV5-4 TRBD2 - CASSVGLAGSGELFF TGTGCCAGCAGCGTGGGACTAGCGGGAAGCGGGGAGCTGTTTTTT
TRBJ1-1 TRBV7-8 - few CASSPPGEATEAFF TGTGCCAGCAGCCCCCCAGGGGAAGCCACTGAAGCTTTCTTT
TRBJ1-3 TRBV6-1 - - CARPGLQADF TGTGCCAGGCCGGGACTCCAGGCGGATTTT
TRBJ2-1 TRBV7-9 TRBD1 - CASSTPPGQGYNEQFF TGTGCCAGCAGCACCCCTCCGGGACAGGGTTACAATGAGCAGTTCTTC
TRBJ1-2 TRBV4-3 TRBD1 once CASSQDTGQGPHYGYTF TGCGCCAGCAGCCAAGACACGGGACAGGGGCCCCACTATGGCTACACCTTC
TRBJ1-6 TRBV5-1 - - CASSGSDRSVPNSPLHF TGCGCCAGCAGCGGGTCAGACAGGTCCGTACCTAATTCACCCCTCCACTTT
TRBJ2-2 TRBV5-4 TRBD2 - CASSPGTSGGRSTGELFF TGTGCCAGCAGCCCTGGGACTAGCGGGGGCCGGAGCACCGGGGAGCTGTTTTTT
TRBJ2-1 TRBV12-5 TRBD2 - CASGLVLLREDLEQFF TGTGCTAGTGGTTTGGTACTTTTGCGGGAGGACCTTGAGCAGTTCTTC
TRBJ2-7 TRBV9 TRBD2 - CASSVGVAGGYEQYF TGTGCCAGCAGCGTAGGGGTAGCGGGAGGTTACGAGCAGTACTTC
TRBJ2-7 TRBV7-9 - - CASSLRVAGSSYEQYF TGTGCCAGCAGCTTAAGGGTAGCCGGGAGCTCCTACGAGCAGTACTTC
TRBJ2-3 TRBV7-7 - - CASSLYGVRDTQYF TGTGCTAGCAGCTTGTACGGGGTGCGGGATACGCAGTATTTT
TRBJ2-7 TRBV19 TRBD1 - CASSPRGQGGSYEQYF TGTGCCAGTAGTCCGCGGGGACAGGGGGGCTCCTACGAGCAGTACTTC
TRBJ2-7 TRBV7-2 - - CASSIPWGDEQYF TGTGCCAGCAGCATACCTTGGGGAGACGAGCAGTACTTC
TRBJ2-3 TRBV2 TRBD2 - CARSGLAGTDTQYF TGTGCCAGATCCGGACTAGCGGGTACAGATACGCAGTATTTT
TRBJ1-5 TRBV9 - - CASSVAGGADQPQHF TGTGCCAGCAGCGTAGCTGGGGGGGCGGACCAGCCCCAGCATTTT
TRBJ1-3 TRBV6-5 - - CASSRGQLSGNTIYF TGTGCCAGCAGCCGCGGACAGCTATCTGGAAACACCATATATTTT
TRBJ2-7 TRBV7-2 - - CASSLGGLWREQYF TGTGCCAGCAGCTTAGGGGGGCTTTGGCGGGAGCAGTACTTC
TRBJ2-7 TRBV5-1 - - CASSLLAGPGSF TGCGCCAGCAGCTTGCTGGCAGGCCCGGGGAGCTTC
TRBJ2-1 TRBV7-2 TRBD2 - CASSSTSGRRWAYNEQFF TGTGCCAGCAGCTCTACTAGCGGGAGGAGGTGGGCCTACAATGAGCAGTTCTTC
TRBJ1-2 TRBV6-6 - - CASSGTTQGTNYGYTF TGTGCCAGCAGTGGCACGACACAGGGAACTAACTATGGCTACACCTTC
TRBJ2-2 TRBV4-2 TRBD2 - CASSQEGGRATGELFF TGTGCCAGCAGCCAAGAGGGCGGGAGGGCCACCGGGGAGCTGTTTTTT
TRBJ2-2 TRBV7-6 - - CASSLAPLFGGELFF TGTGCCAGCAGCTTAGCCCCTTTATTCGGCGGGGAGCTGTTTTTT